One sample yielded the 13 T cell receptor beta chains listed below, sequenced in a study of blood T cells in healthy people across ages (dated by TCRdb to the mid-2010s). The method behind the library was 5' RACE. The run used an Illumina HiSeq 2500. A second PCR of roughly 7 to 12 cycles was performed with a sample-barcoded 5' primer and a J-beta primer mix. TCRdb passed the public sequencing reads through fastp at Q25 and MiXCR, retaining productive beta sequences. Merged by CDR3 protein, the rows form single entries marked with the most common genes and DNA. The sample table records 780,000 or so distinct CDR3 sequences; 53% of these occur just once. Together, the top ten hold about 42% of the sample. Sequencing input: blood. The receptors stem from a man aged 80 or over in good health.

V and J are TRBV7-9 and TRBJ2-7, with D possibly being TRBD2 (6 bases). The J call may be incorrect, as the DNA end agrees better with TRBJ2-5. Looked up from germline, CDR1 is SEHNR and CDR2 is FQNEAQ (reference sequence). The CDR3 is 14 amino acids. The DNA for the CDR3 is TGTGCCAGCAGCCCCTCGGGACTGGGAAAGACCCAGTACTTC. As protein: CASSPSGLGKTQYF.

The rearrangement links TRBV14 to TRBJ1-4; D not resolved. V was trimmed by 6 bases and J by 5 bases, leaving 13 bases between them. Germline V gene lookup returns CDR1 SGHDN and CDR2 FVKESK. The CDR3 length is 14 residues. The CDR3 here is CASSQIRENEKLFF. CDR3 sequence (DNA): TGTGCCAGCAGTCAGATCCGGGAGAATGAAAAACTGTTTTTT.

This clonotype was counted a single time. The chain links TRBV6-5 to TRBJ2-5, with TRBD2 identical over 7 bases. Germline values: CDR1 MNHEY, CDR2 SVGAGI. This CDR3 region has 15 residues. The V gene end was trimmed by 0 bases and the J gene end by 5 bases; junction bases not matched to a gene: 6. The CDR3 sequence is CASSYSGAGVETQYF. The CDR3 DNA is TGTGCCAGCAGTTACTCGGGCGCGGGAGTGGAGACCCAGTACTTC.

The chain links TRBV20-1 to TRBJ2-4; D gene uncertain. The CDR3 runs to 16 residues. CDR1 and CDR2 from the germline V gene are DFQATT and SNEGSKA (reference sequence). Trimming pared 3 bases from V and 1 base from J, leaving 16 bases between. The CDR3 protein is CSARPADGIAKNIQYF. CDR3 nucleotide sequence: TGCAGTGCTAGGCCGGCGGATGGCATTGCCAAAAACATTCAGTACTTC.

The gene calls are TRBV20-1 and TRBJ1-1; tentatively, D is TRBD1 (5 bases). CDR1 and CDR2 from the germline V gene are DFQATT and SNEGSKA (reference sequence). The CDR3 is 16 residues long. The CDR3 DNA reads as TGCAGCCATACCGCGGGCAGGGCATTCGTGAACACTGAAGCTTTCTTT. Protein: CSHTAGRAFVNTEAFF.

J is TRBJ2-1 and V is TRBV20-1, with 9 bases aligning to TRBD2. J lost 7 bases, V lost 3 bases, and 10 bases had no gene match. CDR1 and CDR2 from the germline V gene are DFQATT and SNEGSKA (reference sequence). The CDR3 spans 15 residues. CDR3 sequence reads: CSASPGRAGGNEQFF. DNA for the CDR3: TGCAGTGCTAGCCCGGGACGAGCGGGAGGTAATGAGCAGTTCTTC.

The chain has TRBV7-9 and TRBJ2-7; tentative D call: TRBD2 (5 bases). The CDR3 length is 15 residues. V gave up 6 bases and J gave up 2 bases, with 17 bases separating them. Germline CDR1 reads SEHNR; CDR2 reads FQNEAQ (reference sequence). The CDR3 here is CASSSPRESPYEQYF. The CDR3 bases are TGTGCCAGCAGTTCCCCGAGGGAGAGCCCCTACGAGCAGTACTTC.

The CDR3 sequence: CASSYLGGGWEQFF. The CDR3 DNA reads TGTGCCAGCAGTTACCTGGGGGGGGGCTGGGAGCAGTTCTTC. The chain recombines TRBV6-5 with TRBJ2-1; D possibly corresponds to TRBD2 (7 bases). V lost 2 bases and J lost 10, with 15 bases in between. There are 14 residues in the CDR3. Germline V lookup: CDR1 MNHEY, CDR2 SVGAGI.

V is TRBV7-9 and J is TRBJ2-1, with 12 nucleotides matching TRBD2. The V gene's germline CDR1 is SEHNR and CDR2 FQNEAQ (reference sequence). The CDR3 contains 16 residues. J was trimmed by 5 bases and V by 5 bases; bases with no gene match: 7. The CDR3 region has the DNA TGTGCCAGCAGCCTGACTCGGACTAGCGGGGACAATGAGCAGTTCTTC. Protein sequence: CASSLTRTSGDNEQFF.

The CDR3, as DNA: TGCAGTGCTAGCCCCCTGAGCGGGAGGGCCACTTACGAGCAGTACTTC. Translated: CSASPLSGRATYEQYF. J is TRBJ2-7 and V is TRBV20-1, with 10 positions matching TRBD2. The CDR3 consists of 16 residues. In germline, CDR1 is DFQATT, CDR2 SNEGSKA (reference sequence). The J segment lost 4 bases and the V segment lost 3 bases, leaving 12 bases of the junction unmatched.

The CDR3 region has the DNA TGTGCCACCAGTGATTTGAGGGGCTCCTACAATGAGCAGTACTTC. Amino acid sequence: CATSDLRGSYNEQYF. V gene TRBV24-1 combines with J gene TRBJ2-7, with TRBD1 as a possible D gene (5 bases). The CDR3 runs to 15 residues. Trimming pared 0 bases from V and 7 bases from J, leaving 15 bases between. Germline values: CDR1 KGHDR, CDR2 SFDVKD.

This chain uses TRBV2 with TRBJ2-5, with D hard to call. The J call may be faulty, since TRBJ2-7 better matches the DNA end. The germline V gene has CDR1 SNHLY and CDR2 FYNNEI. The length of the CDR3 is 10 residues. Written as DNA, the CDR3 is TGTGCCAGCAAACGGGTCGAGCAGTACTTC. It is translated as CASKRVEQYF.

CDR3 nucleotides: TGTGCCAGCAGCGTAGATAAGGGTGAAGCTTTCTTT. This codes for CASSVDKGEAFF. The gene calls are TRBV9 and TRBJ1-1; D not certain. Trimming stripped 0 bases from V and 7 bases from J, with 7 bases between. The CDR3 is 12 amino acids. CDR1 and CDR2 from the germline V gene are SGDLS and YYNGEE.